These T cell receptor beta chains were read from a single sample in a study of regulatory T cells in long-lasting Graves disease. TCRdb fed the multiplex PCR reads into MiXCR, producing one record per CDR3 protein. The top ten clones hold approximately 12% of a sample with about 560,000 distinct CDR3 sequences, 15% to 20% of them seen once. Another study also made use of these data, one on T cells in Graves' hyperthyroidism and ophthalmopathy.

The sample consisted of peripheral blood mononuclear cells (PBMCs), taken at new diagnosis, from a patient treated with antithyroid drugs. The origin of the receptors is a man aged 18 to 29 with Graves disease. The CDR3 runs from the conserved cysteine through the conserved F or W. The order of the fields is J gene, V gene, CDR3 protein.

TRBJ2-3,TRBV5-1,CASSLKNSAGADTQYF
TRBJ2-7,TRBV5-4,CASSSELAELEQYF
TRBJ1-6,TRBV9,CASNGSPLHF
TRBJ2-3,TRBV2,CASTGLAGTDTQYF
TRBJ2-1,TRBV19,CASSIKGRRGGDNEQFF
TRBJ2-2,TRBV19,CASASGRVTGELFF
TRBJ1-2,TRBV4-2,CASSQYRQGNYGYTF
TRBJ2-6,TRBV5-1,CASSPVSGIVSSGANVLTF
TRBJ1-2,TRBV18,CASSPGQVYYGYTF
TRBJ2-2,TRBV12-3/TRBV12-4,CASSLADRTGELFF
TRBJ2-7,TRBV6-2/TRBV6-3,CASSYEGPSYEQYF
TRBJ1-2,TRBV18,CAGSPPSLGNYGYTF
TRBJ2-1,TRBV7-6,CASSSTQSSSYNEQFF
TRBJ1-2,TRBV27,CASSLYGPTYGYTF
TRBJ1-5,TRBV11-3,CASSLGPYSNQPQHF
TRBJ2-7,TRBV20-1,CSASTSASSYEQYF
TRBJ2-3,TRBV29-1,CSVEGSQVDTQYF
TRBJ2-2,TRBV6-1,CASSESGPPGELFF
TRBJ2-7,TRBV29-1,CSVEGLAGVDEQYF
TRBJ2-4,TRBV5-1,CASSLEGGAGNIQYF
TRBJ1-6,TRBV28,CASSFSQTPLHF
TRBJ2-7,TRBV5-8,CASSLGTRSEQYF
TRBJ2-7,TRBV28,CASRTTGKTYEQYF
TRBJ1-4,TRBV19,CASSPTGNEKLFF
TRBJ2-7,TRBV3-1,CASSQEGDEQYF
TRBJ2-7,TRBV7-8,CASSLGVVGRPYEQYF